Following are 5 T cell receptor beta chains from one sample sequenced in a study of cytomegalovirus exposure and HLA in healthy donors. Primers included in the PCR were 60 Vbeta and 13 Jbeta primers. Only in-frame clones appear in the TCRdb table, and some are missing; sequencing was by immunoSEQ multiplex PCR. The table lists 200,000 or so clones, around 86% of them singletons. The specimen was PBMCs. The source is a woman aged 45-65 years in good health and CMV-seropositive.

The chain links TRBV5-1 to TRBJ2-1; a possible D gene is TRBD2 (7 bases). With 4 bases removed from V and 8 bases from J, the gap between germline ends came to 13 bases. Germline loops: CDR1 SGHRS, CDR2 YFSETQ. The CDR3 runs 13 residues. CDR3 DNA: TGCGCCAGCAGCGATCAGGGGAGGGATGAGCAGTTCTTC. This sequence encodes CASSDQGRDEQFF.

The chain is built from TRBV5-1 and TRBJ2-1; the D gene is possibly TRBD1 (5 bases). CDR1 is SGHRS and CDR2 is YFSETQ in the germline V gene. The length of the CDR3 is 15 residues. V lost 0 bases and J lost 8, with 15 bases in between. The CDR3 loop is CASSLEVSRAHEQFF. The CDR3 bases are TGCGCCAGCAGCTTGGAGGTCTCCAGGGCCCATGAGCAGTTCTTC.

J is TRBJ1-2 and V is TRBV7-9; D unresolved. V lost 2 bases, J lost 8 bases, and 21 bases lay in between. CDR3 size: 16 residues. CDR1 and CDR2 (germline): SEHNR, FQNEAQ (reference sequence). This chain's CDR3 is CASSLIGSARSRGYTF. CDR3 nucleotide sequence: TGTGCCAGCAGCTTAATCGGGTCGGCGAGAAGCCGGGGCTACACCTTC.

The chain links TRBV19 to TRBJ2-3, with 14 bases lining up with TRBD2. CDR1 and CDR2 (germline): LNHDA, SQIVND (reference sequence). V was clipped by 3 bases and J by 6 bases; unmatched bases: 8. CDR3 length equals 17 residues. In nucleotides, the CDR3 is TGTGCCAGTAGTATGGGGGGGACTAGCGGGGGAGCGGATACGCAGTATTTT. Translating gives CASSMGGTSGGADTQYF.

V gene TRBV28 combines with J gene TRBJ1-3; D not resolved. Trimming pared 8 bases from V and 9 bases from J, leaving 14 bases between. Germline CDR1 MDHEN, CDR2 SYDVKM. CDR3 size: 12 residues. The chain's CDR3 is CASYSPGGTIYF. DNA for the CDR3: TGTGCCAGCTACTCACCCGGAGGCACCATATATTTT. Supplemented by reference TRBV28 and TRBJ1-3, the full variable domain reads DVKVTQSSRYLVKRTGEKVFLECVQDMDHENMFWYRQDPGLGLRLIYFSYDVKMKEKGDIPEGYSVSREKKERFSLILESASTNQTSMYLCASYSPGGTIYFGEGSWLTVV.